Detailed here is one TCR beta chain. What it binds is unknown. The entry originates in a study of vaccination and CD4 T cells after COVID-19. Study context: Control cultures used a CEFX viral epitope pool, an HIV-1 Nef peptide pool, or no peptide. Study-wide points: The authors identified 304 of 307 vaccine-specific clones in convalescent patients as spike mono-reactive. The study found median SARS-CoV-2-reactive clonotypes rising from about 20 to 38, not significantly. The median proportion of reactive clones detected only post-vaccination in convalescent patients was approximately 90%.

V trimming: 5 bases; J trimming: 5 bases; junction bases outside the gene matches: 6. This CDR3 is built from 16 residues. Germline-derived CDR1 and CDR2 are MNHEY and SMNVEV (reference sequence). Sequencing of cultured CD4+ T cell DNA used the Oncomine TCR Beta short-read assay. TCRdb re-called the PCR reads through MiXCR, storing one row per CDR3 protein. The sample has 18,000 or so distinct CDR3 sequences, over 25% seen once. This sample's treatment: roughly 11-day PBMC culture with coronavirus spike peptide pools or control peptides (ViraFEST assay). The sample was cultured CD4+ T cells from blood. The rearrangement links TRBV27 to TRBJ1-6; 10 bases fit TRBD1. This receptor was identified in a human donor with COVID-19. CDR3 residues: CASSPGTGANNSPLHF. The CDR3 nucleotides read TGTGCCAGCAGTCCCGGGACAGGGGCCAATAATTCACCCCTCCACTTT.